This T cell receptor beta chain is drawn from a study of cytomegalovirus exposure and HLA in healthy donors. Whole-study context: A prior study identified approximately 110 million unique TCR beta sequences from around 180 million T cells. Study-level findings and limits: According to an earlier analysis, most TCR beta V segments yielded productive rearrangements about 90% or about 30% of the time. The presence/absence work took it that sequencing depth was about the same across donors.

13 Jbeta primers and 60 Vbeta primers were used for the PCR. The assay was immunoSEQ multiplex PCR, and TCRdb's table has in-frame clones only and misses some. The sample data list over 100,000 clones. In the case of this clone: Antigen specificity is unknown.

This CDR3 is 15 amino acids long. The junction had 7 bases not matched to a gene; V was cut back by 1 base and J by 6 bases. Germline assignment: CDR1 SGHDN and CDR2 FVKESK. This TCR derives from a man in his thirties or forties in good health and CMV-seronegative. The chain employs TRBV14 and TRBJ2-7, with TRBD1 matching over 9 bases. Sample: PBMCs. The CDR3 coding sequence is TGTGCCAGCAGCCAAGGGACAGGGGTCATCGGCGAGCAGTACTTC. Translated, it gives CASSQGTGVIGEQYF.